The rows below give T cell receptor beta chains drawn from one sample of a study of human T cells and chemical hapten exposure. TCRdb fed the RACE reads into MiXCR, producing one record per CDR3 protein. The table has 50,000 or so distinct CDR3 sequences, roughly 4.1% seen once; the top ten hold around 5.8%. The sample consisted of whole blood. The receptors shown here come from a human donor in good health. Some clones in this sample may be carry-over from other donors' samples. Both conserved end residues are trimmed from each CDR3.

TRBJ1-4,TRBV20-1,SARSREYEKLF
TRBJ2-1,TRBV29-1,SVLPSWGWEQF
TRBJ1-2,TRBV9,ASSRGGGDYGYT
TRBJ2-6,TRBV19,ASSEYLDRVPSGANVLT
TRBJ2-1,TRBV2,ASSEGLAVGDEQF
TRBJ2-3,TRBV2,ASSEVRNTDTQY
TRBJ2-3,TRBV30,AWSRSTDTQY
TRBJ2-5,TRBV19,ASSIKRAAQETQY
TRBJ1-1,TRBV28,ASSLLKGADTEAF
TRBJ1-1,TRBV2,ASSEEVVVDWRQGNTEAF
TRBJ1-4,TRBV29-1,SVVGSITNEKLF
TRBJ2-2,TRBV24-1,ATRRGVVAEGNTGELF
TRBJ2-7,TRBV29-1,SGTSSYEQY
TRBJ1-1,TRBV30,AWSRGRLNTEAF
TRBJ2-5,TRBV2,APGQGETQY
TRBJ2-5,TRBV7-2,ASRRLAVTLQETQY
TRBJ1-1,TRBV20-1,SARDLDRTGWNTEAF
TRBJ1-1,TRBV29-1,SVGGGHGNTEAF
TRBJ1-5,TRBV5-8,ASSGRQGGNQPQH
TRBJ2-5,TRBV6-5,ASSPPRLAGGKETQY
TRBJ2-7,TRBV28,ASSFPSGGGDEQY
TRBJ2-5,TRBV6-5,ASSSAEETQY
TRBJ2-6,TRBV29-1,SVGQFAGANVLT
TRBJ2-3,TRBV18,ASSPNRSGTSSTDTQY
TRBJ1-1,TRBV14,ASSQELGKKAF
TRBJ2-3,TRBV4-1,ASSHRVAGDPDTQY
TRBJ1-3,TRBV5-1,ASSLDPLGGTGNTIY
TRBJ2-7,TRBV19,ASSVGTSGSFYEQY
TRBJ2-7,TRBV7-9,ASSLEVGEQY
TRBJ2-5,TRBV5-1,ASSLERGIRETQY
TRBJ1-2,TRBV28,ASSLTKGQGYGYT
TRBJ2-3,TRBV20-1,SASLGGRVTDTQY
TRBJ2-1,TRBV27,ASTSYNEQF
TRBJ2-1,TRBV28,ASSQDLYNEQF
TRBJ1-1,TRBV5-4,ASSLQGELEAF
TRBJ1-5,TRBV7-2,ASSLGRGMSSNQPQH
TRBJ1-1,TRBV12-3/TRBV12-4,ASSPRAGGALMNTEAF
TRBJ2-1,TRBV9,ASSPRGLGGPNEQF
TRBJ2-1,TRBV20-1,SATTGEQF
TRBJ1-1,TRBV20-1,SANPGQRHTEAF
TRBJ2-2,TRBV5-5,ASSLAPNTGELF
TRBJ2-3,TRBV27,ASRRTSGRLDTQY
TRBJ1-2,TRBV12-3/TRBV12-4,ASSLREKGYYGYT
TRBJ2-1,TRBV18,ASSPQGIEQF
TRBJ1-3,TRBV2,ASRTIGYSWKGNTIY